This T cell receptor beta chain is drawn from a study of OX40 agonist ivuxolimab in advanced cancers. Background for the entire study: Ivuxolimab, which targeted the costimulatory receptor OX40 (CD134), was an agonistic, fully human IgG2 monoclonal antibody. Intravenous ivuxolimab was administered to patients every 2 weeks at six dose levels: 0.01, 0.1, 0.3, 1.5, 3 and 10 mg/kg. Of the roughly 52 dose-escalation patients, hepatocellular carcinoma was present in about 20, melanoma in around 15, renal cell carcinoma in 9 and head and neck cancer in 9. The dose-escalation cohort was around 84% male with a mean age of about 54 years, ranging from roughly 20 to 80. Patients were allowed to have had prior anti-PD-1, anti-PD-L1 or anti-CTLA-4 therapy, and more than 35% of the dose-escalation patients had been treated with checkpoint inhibitors. Partial responses occurred in three dose-escalation patients, of whom one had hepatocellular carcinoma and two had cutaneous melanoma. Peripheral TCRbeta sequencing was intended to test whether TCR sequence diversity was altered and clonal T-cell expansion was caused by ivuxolimab. The monotherapy dose-escalation portion (N ≈ 50 patients) of the phase I ivuxolimab trial is reported in the paper.

V trim: 5 bases; J trim: 11 bases; unmatched bases: 10. CDR1 SGHAT and CDR2 FQNNGV were looked up in the germline V gene. Including cysteine and phenylalanine, the CDR3 has 14 amino acids. The sequence is cut down to CDR3 DNA, 42 bases in frame from base 1. Patients with a history of autoimmune disease or receiving systemic immunosuppression were excluded from the trial. Peripheral blood for TCR sequencing was drawn from every dose cohort at baseline, at cycle 4 day 1 and at cycle 7 day 1. Samples came from an open-label, multicenter, first-in-human phase I dose-escalation trial of ivuxolimab. Adults with locally advanced or metastatic melanoma, renal cell, hepatocellular, or head and neck squamous cell carcinoma were enrolled in the trial. Before TCR sequencing, CD4+ and CD8+ T cells were separately sorted from peripheral blood. Study-wide conclusions, independent of this receptor: The antigen specificity of the peripheral T cells that underwent clonal expansion was not determined. At doses of 0.1 to 3.0 mg/kg, clonal expansion of both CD4+ and CD8+ blood T cells was observed from baseline to week 6. Low levels of normalized T-cell clonal expansion were also seen in some patients who did not respond. In partial responders in the 0.1-3.0 mg/kg groups, normalized peripheral clonal expansion was found to be among the lowest, especially among CD8+ T cells. After ivuxolimab, more expanded clones were found on average in CD8+ T cells than in CD4+ T cells.

Genomic DNA was isolated from the sorted cells so that the TCRbeta CDR3 region could be sequenced. The immunoSEQ Assay was used to sequence the TCRbeta CDR3 regions. The immuneACCESS repertoire file appears here via TCRdb, limited to in-frame rearrangements. These files lack a portion of the clones; in checked studies, under half of the deficit traces to unresolved V genes, and the cause of the others is not known. This sample has 70,000 to 90,000 clones in its table, and around 86% of those were observed once. The ten top clones hold about 8% of the sample. Turning to this clone: Its antigen specificity is not known. No much larger clone is present one base from it, and per-base qualities are unavailable.

The starting material was CD4+ or CD8+ T cells sorted from blood, obtained in a trial of the OX40 agonist ivuxolimab. This receptor chain uses TRBV11-2 and TRBJ1-1, with 11 central nucleotides matching TRBD1. This TCR derives from an adult with an advanced solid tumor such as melanoma, head and neck, liver or kidney cancer. The CDR3 is CASSPGQGAPRAFF. The DNA sequence is given as TGTGCCAGCAGCCCAGGACAGGGGGCGCCGAGGGCTTTCTTT.